This is a list of T cell receptor beta chains from one sample in a study of T cells in Graves' hyperthyroidism and ophthalmopathy. One entry per CDR3 protein, called by TCRdb with MiXCR from the multiplex PCR reads. The sample lists 530,000 or so distinct CDR3 sequences, about half occurring once. The material sequenced was peripheral blood or thyroid tissue (not recorded which). Receptors originate from a woman in her late teens or twenties with Graves' hyperthyroidism. Each CDR3 is given with its conserved first and last residue. The D gene is left open where the match is weak. Not all rows give a size; the values are once, few, many and, for expanded clones, a class.

DNA: TGTGCCAGCAGTTCACCCATCGACATCTACGAGCAGTACTTC
CDR3: CASSSPIDIYEQYF
length: 14
J: TRBJ2-7
V: TRBV12-3/TRBV12-4
size: many
D: -

DNA: TGTGCCAGCAGCCTCCCTCTCCTGACTAGCGGGAGATCCGGGGAGCTGTTTTTT
CDR3: CASSLPLLTSGRSGELFF
length: 18
J: TRBJ2-2
V: TRBV7-9
size: many
D: TRBD2

DNA: TGCGCCAGCAGCCAAGATTGGACGGGATCGAACACCGGGGAGCTGTTTTTT
CDR3: CASSQDWTGSNTGELFF
length: 17
J: TRBJ2-2
V: TRBV4-1
size: -
D: -

DNA: TGCAGTGCTAGCGTGCCGGGAGTTACTGAAGCTTTCTTT
CDR3: CSASVPGVTEAFF
length: 13
J: TRBJ1-1
V: TRBV20-1
size: -
D: -

DNA: TGTGCCAGTAGTTTTGGACAGGAAACAACTAATGAAAAACTGTTTTTT
CDR3: CASSFGQETTNEKLFF
length: 16
J: TRBJ1-4
V: TRBV19
size: many
D: TRBD1

DNA: TGCAGTGCTAGTGGTTCTAGCGGGAGGAGATACGAGCAGTACTTC
CDR3: CSASGSSGRRYEQYF
length: 15
J: TRBJ2-7
V: TRBV20-1
size: -
D: TRBD2

DNA: TGTGCCAGCAGCTACGGGACGGGGGGGTATCAGCCCCAGCATTTT
CDR3: CASSYGTGGYQPQHF
length: 15
J: TRBJ1-5
V: TRBV4-1
size: -
D: -

DNA: TGTGCCATCAGTGAATCTGGGGCTGGGGCCAACGCCCTGACTTTC
CDR3: CAISESGAGANALTF
length: 15
J: TRBJ2-6
V: TRBV10-3
size: -
D: -

DNA: TGTGCCAGCAGTACGTCCCGGGACGACCAAGAGACCCAGTACTTC
CDR3: CASSTSRDDQETQYF
length: 15
J: TRBJ2-5
V: TRBV6-1
size: once
D: -

DNA: TGCAGCGCCGGGACAGGGGAATTCTACGAGCAGTACTTC
CDR3: CSAGTGEFYEQYF
length: 13
J: TRBJ2-7
V: TRBV29-1
size: many
D: TRBD1

DNA: TGTGCCAGCAGCCAGGGACACTTCCTGGGGACTGAAGCTTTCTTT
CDR3: CASSQGHFLGTEAFF
length: 15
J: TRBJ1-1
V: TRBV13
size: many
D: -

DNA: TGTGCCACCAGCAGAGGGGGACTAGCGGGAGAGTCAGATACGCAGTATTTT
CDR3: CATSRGGLAGESDTQYF
length: 17
J: TRBJ2-3
V: TRBV15
size: -
D: TRBD2

DNA: TGTGCCAGCAAAGGGGACAGCGGGGGCAATGAGCAGTTCTTC
CDR3: CASKGDSGGNEQFF
length: 14
J: TRBJ2-1
V: TRBV2
size: -
D: -

DNA: TGCAGCGTTGAAGGACAGGGAAGAGGTGAAAAACTGTTTTTT
CDR3: CSVEGQGRGEKLFF
length: 14
J: TRBJ1-4
V: TRBV29-1
size: -
D: TRBD1

DNA: TGTGCCAGCTCCGGGACTAGCGGGAGGATTCAAGAGACCCAGTACTTC
CDR3: CASSGTSGRIQETQYF
length: 16
J: TRBJ2-5
V: TRBV7-3
size: few
D: TRBD2

DNA: TGTGCCAGCAGTGAATACAGCTACGAGCAGTACTTC
CDR3: CASSEYSYEQYF
length: 12
J: TRBJ2-7
V: TRBV25-1
size: many
D: -

DNA: TGTGCCACCCGGGGGGGACAGGGGCTAGGAGAGACCCAGTACTTC
CDR3: CATRGGQGLGETQYF
length: 15
J: TRBJ2-5
V: TRBV24-1
size: -
D: TRBD1

DNA: TGTGCCAGCATATCCGGGGGGAATGAGCAGTTCTTC
CDR3: CASISGGNEQFF
length: 12
J: TRBJ2-1
V: TRBV2
size: -
D: TRBD2

DNA: TGTGCCATCAGTGAATCGGACAGCACAGATACGCAGTATTTT
CDR3: CAISESDSTDTQYF
length: 14
J: TRBJ2-3
V: TRBV10-3
size: many
D: -

DNA: TGCGCCAGCAGCTTTTTAGCGGGAGGGCCTCAGAACGAGCAGTACTTC
CDR3: CASSFLAGGPQNEQYF
length: 16
J: TRBJ2-7
V: TRBV5-1
size: -
D: TRBD2

DNA: TGTGCCAGCAGCTTAAGCCAAATCTCTGGAAACACCATATATTTT
CDR3: CASSLSQISGNTIYF
length: 15
J: TRBJ1-3
V: TRBV7-2
size: -
D: -

DNA: TGCAGTGCTTGGACCCGACAGCAAGAGACCCAGTACTTC
CDR3: CSAWTRQQETQYF
length: 13
J: TRBJ2-5
V: TRBV20-1
size: -
D: -

DNA: TGTGCCAGTGGACAGATCAATCAGCCCCAGCATTTT
CDR3: CASGQINQPQHF
length: 12
J: TRBJ1-5
V: TRBV2
size: many
D: -

DNA: TGTGCCAGCAGCCTAACCCAAGGACTAGCGGGAGGTGAGACCCAGTACTTC
CDR3: CASSLTQGLAGGETQYF
length: 17
J: TRBJ2-5
V: TRBV3-1
size: -
D: TRBD2

DNA: TGTGCCAGCTCACCACCAGGGGTTCGCAATCAGCCCCAGCATTTT
CDR3: CASSPPGVRNQPQHF
length: 15
J: TRBJ1-5
V: TRBV18
size: many
D: -

DNA: TGTGCCACCAGCAGAGATAGGCGGGATACGCAGTATTTT
CDR3: CATSRDRRDTQYF
length: 13
J: TRBJ2-3
V: TRBV15
size: -
D: -

DNA: TGTGCCACCAGTGATCGGGAACCAGATACGCAGTATTTT
CDR3: CATSDREPDTQYF
length: 13
J: TRBJ2-3
V: TRBV24-1
size: -
D: -

DNA: TGTGCCAGCAGGCATTCGGGTGGCTACACCTTC
CDR3: CASRHSGGYTF
length: 11
J: TRBJ1-2
V: TRBV5-5
size: many
D: -

DNA: TGTGCCAGCAGTGGACTTTCCAATCAGCCCCAGCATTTT
CDR3: CASSGLSNQPQHF
length: 13
J: TRBJ1-5
V: TRBV12-3/TRBV12-4
size: many
D: -

DNA: TGTGCCATCAGTGAAGGGTCCCAAGAGACCCAGCATTTT
CDR3: CAISEGSQETQHF
length: 13
J: TRBJ1-5
V: TRBV10-3
size: -
D: -

DNA: TGTGCCAGCAGTTACCCAGACAGGGTTGAGTCCCAGTACTTC
CDR3: CASSYPDRVESQYF
length: 14
J: TRBJ2-5
V: TRBV6-2/TRBV6-3
size: few
D: TRBD1

DNA: TGTGCCAGTAGGGACAGGGGAACGAACACTGAAGCTTTCTTT
CDR3: CASRDRGTNTEAFF
length: 14
J: TRBJ1-1
V: TRBV19
size: few
D: TRBD1

DNA: TGTGCCAGCAGTGAAAGGGCTAGCGGGAGTGCTAACACCGGGGAGCTGTTTTTT
CDR3: CASSERASGSANTGELFF
length: 18
J: TRBJ2-2
V: TRBV6-1
size: -
D: TRBD2

DNA: TGTGCCAGCAGCTTATGGTCCGGGACAGGCGCTGAAGCTTTCTTT
CDR3: CASSLWSGTGAEAFF
length: 15
J: TRBJ1-1
V: TRBV7-4
size: -
D: TRBD1

DNA: TGTGCCAGCAGTGAAAACAGGGCGAACACCGGGGAGCTGTTTTTT
CDR3: CASSENRANTGELFF
length: 15
J: TRBJ2-2
V: TRBV6-5
size: many
D: -

DNA: TGTGCCAGCAGCCCAGGTAGGGCAGCCGGCTACACCTTC
CDR3: CASSPGRAAGYTF
length: 13
J: TRBJ1-2
V: TRBV9
size: -
D: -

DNA: TGTGCCAGCAGCCTAGAGTCGGGACAAGATCAGCCCCAGCATTTT
CDR3: CASSLESGQDQPQHF
length: 15
J: TRBJ1-5
V: TRBV2
size: -
D: -

DNA: TGTGCCAGCAGTTTACGCAGACAGGGCTACGAGCAGTACTTC
CDR3: CASSLRRQGYEQYF
length: 14
J: TRBJ2-7
V: TRBV27
size: -
D: TRBD1

DNA: TGTGCCAGCAGCTTAGGACTAGGGGCGGACACTGAAGCTTTCTTT
CDR3: CASSLGLGADTEAFF
length: 15
J: TRBJ1-1
V: TRBV7-2
size: -
D: -

DNA: TGTGCCAGCAGCTCTTCGGGACTAGCGGGAGGAGAGACCCAGTACTTC
CDR3: CASSSSGLAGGETQYF
length: 16
J: TRBJ2-5
V: TRBV7-9
size: -
D: TRBD2

DNA: TGCGCCAGCAGCTTGGGGGATTCTAACGAGCAGTACTTC
CDR3: CASSLGDSNEQYF
length: 13
J: TRBJ2-7
V: TRBV5-1
size: many
D: -

DNA: TGCAGTATGAATGGACTAGCGGAAACAGATACGCAGTATTTT
CDR3: CSMNGLAETDTQYF
length: 14
J: TRBJ2-3
V: TRBV29-1
size: many
D: TRBD2

DNA: TGCAGTGCCCTCCCCAAGTACGAGCAGTACTTC
CDR3: CSALPKYEQYF
length: 11
J: TRBJ2-7
V: TRBV20-1
size: -
D: -

DNA: TGTGCCAGCAGCCCCTCCATATTCGGGACAGGGGAGGGCGAGCAGTACTTC
CDR3: CASSPSIFGTGEGEQYF
length: 17
J: TRBJ2-7
V: TRBV4-2
size: many
D: TRBD1